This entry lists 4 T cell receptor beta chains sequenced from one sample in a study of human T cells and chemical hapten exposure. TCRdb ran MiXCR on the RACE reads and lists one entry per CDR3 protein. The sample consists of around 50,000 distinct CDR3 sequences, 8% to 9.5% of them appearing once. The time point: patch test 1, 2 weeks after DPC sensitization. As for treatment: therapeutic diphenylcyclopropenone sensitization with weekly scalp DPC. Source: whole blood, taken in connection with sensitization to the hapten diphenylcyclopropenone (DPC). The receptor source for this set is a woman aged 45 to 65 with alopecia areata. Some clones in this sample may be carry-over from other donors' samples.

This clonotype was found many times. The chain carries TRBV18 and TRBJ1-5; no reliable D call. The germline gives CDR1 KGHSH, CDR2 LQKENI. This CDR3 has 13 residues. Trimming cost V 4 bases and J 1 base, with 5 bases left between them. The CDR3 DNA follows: TGTGCCAGCTCACTACTAAGCAATCAGCCCCAGCATTTT. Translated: CASSLLSNQPQHF.

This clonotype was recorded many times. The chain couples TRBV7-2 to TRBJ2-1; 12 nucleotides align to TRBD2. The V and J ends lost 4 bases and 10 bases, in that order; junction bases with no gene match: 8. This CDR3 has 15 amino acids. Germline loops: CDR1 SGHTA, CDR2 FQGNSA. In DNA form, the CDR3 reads TGTGCCAGCAGCTACTCTAGCGGGAGGGCCAGCGAGCAGTTCTTC. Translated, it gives CASSYSSGRASEQFF.

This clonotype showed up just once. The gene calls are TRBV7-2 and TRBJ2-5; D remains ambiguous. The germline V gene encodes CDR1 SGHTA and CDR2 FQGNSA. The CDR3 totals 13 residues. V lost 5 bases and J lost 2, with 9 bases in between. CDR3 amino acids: CASSLTPQETQYF. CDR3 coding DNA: TGTGCCAGCAGCCTCACGCCACAAGAGACCCAGTACTTC.

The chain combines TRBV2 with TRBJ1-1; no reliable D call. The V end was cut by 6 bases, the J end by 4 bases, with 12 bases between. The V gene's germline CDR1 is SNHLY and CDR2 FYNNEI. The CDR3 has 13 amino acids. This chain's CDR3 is CASRASGGTEAFF. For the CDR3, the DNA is TGTGCCAGCAGAGCCTCAGGTGGCACTGAAGCTTTCTTT.